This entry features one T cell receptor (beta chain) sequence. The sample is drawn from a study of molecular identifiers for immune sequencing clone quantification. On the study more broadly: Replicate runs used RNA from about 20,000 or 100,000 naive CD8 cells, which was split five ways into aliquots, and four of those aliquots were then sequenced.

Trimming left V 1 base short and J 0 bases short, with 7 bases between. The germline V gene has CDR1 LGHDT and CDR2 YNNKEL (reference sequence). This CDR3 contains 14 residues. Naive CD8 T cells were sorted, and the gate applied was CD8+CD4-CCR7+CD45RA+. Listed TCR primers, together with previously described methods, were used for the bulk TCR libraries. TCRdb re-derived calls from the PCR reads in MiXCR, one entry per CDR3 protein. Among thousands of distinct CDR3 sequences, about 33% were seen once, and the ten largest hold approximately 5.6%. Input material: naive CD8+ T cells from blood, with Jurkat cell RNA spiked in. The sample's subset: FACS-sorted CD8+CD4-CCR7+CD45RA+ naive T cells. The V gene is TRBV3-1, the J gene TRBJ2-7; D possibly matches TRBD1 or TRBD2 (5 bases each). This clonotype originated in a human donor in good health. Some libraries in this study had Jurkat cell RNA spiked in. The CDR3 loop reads CASSQGGASYEQYF. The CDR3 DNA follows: TGTGCCAGCAGCCAAGGAGGGGCCTCCTACGAGCAGTACTTC.